This T cell receptor (beta chain) was sequenced for a study of T cell repertoires in cytomegalovirus infection. In the study overall: CMV epitopes that were recently identified and HLA-C-restricted were used alongside well-studied HLA-B-restricted ones. Both CMV infection and a matching HLA type were indicated by public TCR beta signatures. Study results and caveats: There were HLA-C-restricted CMV-specific TCR beta clonotypes dominating the ex vivo response.

The CDR3 has 15 amino acids. V lost 1 base to trimming and J lost 4 bases; unmatched junction nucleotides: 2. The germline CDR1 and CDR2 sequences are SGHVT and SQSDAQ. Turning to this clonotype: Its antigen is still unknown.

TCRdb called the reads again in MiXCR, with one record for every CDR3 protein. Here the sample spans tens of thousands of distinct CDR3 sequences, under 55% being singletons. This specimen was CD8+ T cells from cultured PBMCs, taken from culture after CMV antigen stimulation. This sequence originates from a human donor in good health (CMV status not recorded). Some clones in this sample may be carry-over from other donors' samples. The chain combines TRBV7-4 with TRBJ2-1; TRBD1 aligns across 9 bases. CDR3 DNA sequence: TGTGCCAGCAGCTTAGTGGGACAGGGTTACAATGAGCAGTTCTTC. Translation gives CASSLVGQGYNEQFF. Supplemented by reference TRBV7-4 and TRBJ2-1, the full variable domain reads GAGVSQSPRYKVAKRGRDVALRCDSISGHVTLYWYRQTLGQGSEVLTYSQSDAQRDKSGRPSGRFSAERPERSVSTLKIQRTEQGDSAVYLCASSLVGQGYNEQFFGPGTRLTVL.